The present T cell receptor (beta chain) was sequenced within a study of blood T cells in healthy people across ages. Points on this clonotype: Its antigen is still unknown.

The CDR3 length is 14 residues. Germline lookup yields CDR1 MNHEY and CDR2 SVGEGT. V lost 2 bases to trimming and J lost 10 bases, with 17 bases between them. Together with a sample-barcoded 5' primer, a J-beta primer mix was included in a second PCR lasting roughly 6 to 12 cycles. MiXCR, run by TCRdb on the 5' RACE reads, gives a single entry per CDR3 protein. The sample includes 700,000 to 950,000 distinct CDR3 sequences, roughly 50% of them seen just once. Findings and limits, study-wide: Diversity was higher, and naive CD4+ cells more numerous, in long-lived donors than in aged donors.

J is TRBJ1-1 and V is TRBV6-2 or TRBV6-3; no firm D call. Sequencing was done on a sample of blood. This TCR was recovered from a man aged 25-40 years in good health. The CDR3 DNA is TGTGCCAGCAGTTACGCTTCTTCCTGGGGTAGAGCTTTCTTT. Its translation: CASSYASSWGRAFF.